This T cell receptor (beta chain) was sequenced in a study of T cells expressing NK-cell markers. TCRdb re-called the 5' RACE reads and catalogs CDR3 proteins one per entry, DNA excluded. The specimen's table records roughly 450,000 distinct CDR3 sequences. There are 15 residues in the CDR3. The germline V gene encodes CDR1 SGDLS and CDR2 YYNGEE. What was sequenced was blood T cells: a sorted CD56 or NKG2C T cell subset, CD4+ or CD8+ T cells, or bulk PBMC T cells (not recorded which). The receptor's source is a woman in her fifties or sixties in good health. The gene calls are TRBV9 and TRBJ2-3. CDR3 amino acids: CASSVPAGPTDTQYF.